The next 28 T cell receptor beta chains were all read from a single sample in a study of T cell repertoires in cytomegalovirus infection. MiXCR, applied by TCRdb to the reads, yields one record per CDR3 protein. The data contain hundreds of thousands of distinct CDR3 sequences, about 33% of them singletons. Antigens for these TCRs are unknown. This material consisted of cultured CD8+ T cells from PBMCs, taken from culture after CMV antigen stimulation. All receptors come from a human donor in good health (CMV status not recorded). Some clones in this sample may be carry-over from other donors' samples.

This clonotype appeared a few times. The chain links TRBV25-1 to TRBJ2-1, with TRBD2 matching 7 bases. CDR1 and CDR2 (germline): MGHDK, SYGVNS. The CDR3 extends over 13 amino acids. V shed 2 bases, J shed 9 bases, and the junction held 4 bases outside the gene matches. The DNA for the CDR3 is TGTGCCAGCAGTGAAGGGGGGGGGTCTGAGCAGTTCTTC. This encodes CASSEGGGSEQFF.

The chain carries TRBV28 and TRBJ2-7; 8 bases are a match to TRBD1. Per germline, CDR1 MDHEN and CDR2 SYDVKM. The length of the CDR3 is 15 residues. V dropped 5 bases and J dropped 1; count of bases not matched to a gene: 7. CDR3 nucleotide sequence: TGTGCCAGCAGTCGGACAGGGTCTCCATCCTACGAGCAGTACGTC. Translated: CASSRTGSPSYEQYV.

The table lists this clonotype with a few counts. The chain employs TRBV6-2 or TRBV6-3 and TRBJ2-7; no reliable D call. Germline V gene data show CDR1 as MNHEY and CDR2 as SVGEGT. The CDR3 contains 15 residues. V lost 6 bases and J 3 bases, leaving 18 bases between the germline ends. The CDR3 sequence: CASSRRGNRDYEQYV. Here the CDR3 DNA reads TGTGCCAGCAGCCGACGAGGAAATAGAGACTACGAGCAGTACGTC.

The DNA of the CDR3 is TGCAGCGTTGTCACGGCTCCGGCGGACGGCTACACCTTC. Residues: CSVVTAPADGYTF. This rearrangement joins TRBV29-1 to TRBJ1-2; D is uncertain. Between the trimmed V and J ends, which lost 4 bases and 8 bases, there was a span of 17 bases. Germline V lookup: CDR1 SQVTM, CDR2 ANQGSEA. The CDR3 runs to 13 residues. The whole variable domain, filled in from reference TRBV29-1 and TRBJ1-2, reads SAVISQKPSRDICQRGTSLTIQCQVDSQVTMMFWYRQQPGQSLTLIATANQGSEATYESGFVIDKFPISRPNLTFSTLTVSNMSPEDSSIYLCSVVTAPADGYTFGSGTRLTVV.

This clonotype has only a few counts. This rearrangement joins TRBV12-3 or TRBV12-4 to TRBJ1-2, with D possibly being TRBD1 (6 bases). Trimming stripped 4 bases from V and 2 bases from J, with 8 bases between. The CDR3 is 13 residues long. This CDR3 reads CASSSQGNYGYTF. CDR3 nucleotides: TGTGCCAGCAGTTCACAGGGCAACTATGGCTACACCTTC.

The chain joins TRBV20-1 to TRBJ1-2, with TRBD1 as a possible D gene (6 bases). Germline V gene data show CDR1 as DFQATT and CDR2 as SNEGSKA (reference sequence). The CDR3 length is 14 residues. Trimming left V 1 base short and J 1 base short, with 10 bases between. CDR3 sequence reads: CSARATGINYGYTF. DNA for the CDR3: TGCAGTGCTAGAGCTACAGGGATTAACTATGGCTACACCTTC.

This clonotype was counted between two and nine times. DNA of the CDR3: TGTGCCAGCAGTGAAGAGGGACGGCTTGAGCAGTTCTTC. Its translation: CASSEEGRLEQFF. The chain uses TRBV6-1 and TRBJ2-1; the D gene could be TRBD1 or TRBD2 (5 bases each). CDR1 MNHNS and CDR2 SASEGT come from the germline V gene. V shed 1 base and J shed 9 bases, with 10 bases lying between them. This CDR3 has 13 residues.

This chain links TRBV24-1 with TRBJ2-2, with D uncertain. The CDR3 length is 13 residues. Germline V gene data show CDR1 as KGHDR and CDR2 as SFDVKD. The V gene lost 8 bases and the J gene lost 3 bases, with 9 bases spanning the gap. Here the CDR3 DNA reads TGTGCCACCAAAGCGCTCTACACCGGGGAGCTGTTTTTT. Translating it yields CATKALYTGELFF.

This clonotype was seen more than once but under ten times. This chain links TRBV5-6 with TRBJ1-2; D not certain. V lost 2 bases and J 9 bases, leaving 11 bases between the germline ends. This CDR3 has 12 residues. Germline CDR1 is SGHDT and CDR2 is YYEEEE. This chain's CDR3 is CASSLDTTSYTF. The CDR3 nucleotides are TGTGCCAGCAGCTTAGACACAACCAGCTACACCTTC.

The CDR3 region is CASSETSQDEAFF. The CDR3 coding sequence is TGTGCCAGCAGTGAAACCTCCCAGGATGAAGCTTTCTTT. This rearrangement joins TRBV2 to TRBJ1-1; no clear D. Germline-derived CDR1 and CDR2 are SNHLY and FYNNEI. Trimming took 2 bases from V and 7 from J, leaving 11 bases between them. The CDR3 is 13 residues long.

The V gene is TRBV25-1, the J gene TRBJ2-1; TRBD1 aligns across 9 bases. V gave up 5 bases and J gave up 4 bases; unmatched junction bases: 6. In germline, CDR1 is MGHDK, CDR2 SYGVNS. The CDR3 is 15 amino acids. For the CDR3, the DNA is TGTGCCAGCAGTACTGGGACAGGGCGTTACAATGAGCAGTTCTTC. The encoded protein is CASSTGTGRYNEQFF.

In its sample, this clonotype was seen a few times. The chain employs TRBV2 and TRBJ2-1, with D perhaps TRBD2 (6 bases). This CDR3 comprises 13 residues. The V and J ends lost 9 bases and 2 bases respectively, with 11 bases between them. In germline, CDR1 is SNHLY, CDR2 FYNNEI. CDR3: CARTSLTYNEQFF. The CDR3, as DNA: TGTGCCAGAACTAGCCTCACCTACAATGAGCAGTTCTTC.

The chain is built from TRBV4-1 and TRBJ2-5, with D possibly being TRBD1 (5 bases). The CDR3 is 14 residues long. CDR1 and CDR2 (germline): MGHRA, YSYEKL. The V gene lost 0 bases and the J gene lost 1 base, with 6 bases spanning the gap. The CDR3 here is CASSQEDSQETQYF. The CDR3 DNA reads as TGCGCCAGCAGCCAAGAAGACAGCCAAGAGACCCAGTACTTC.

At least ten counts were recorded for this clonotype. In DNA form, the CDR3 reads TGTGCCAGCAGCTTTGGACTAGCGGGGGGCACAGATACGCAGTATTTT. Amino acids: CASSFGLAGGTDTQYF. V gene TRBV7-9 combines with J gene TRBJ2-3, with 13 bases matching TRBD2. CDR1 and CDR2 (germline): SEHNR, FQNEAQ (reference sequence). CDR3 length: 16 amino acids. V was clipped by 3 bases and J by 1 base; unmatched bases: 1.

The chain links TRBV27 to TRBJ1-1, with TRBD1 as a possible D gene (5 bases). Germline V CDR1 and CDR2: MNHEY, SMNVEV (reference sequence). The CDR3 sequence is 11 residues long. The V gene lost 8 bases and the J gene lost 14 bases, with 18 bases spanning the gap. The CDR3 sequence: CASATGTRPFF. The DNA of the CDR3 is TGTGCCAGCGCCACCGGGACGAGACCCTTCTTT.

This clonotype showed up many times. The chain employs TRBV10-3 and TRBJ2-1; TRBD1 matches 8 bases. Germline V gives CDR1 ENHRY, CDR2 SYGVKD. Trimming took 6 bases from V and 9 from J; bases not matched to a gene: 13. CDR3 length: 15 amino acids. The CDR3 DNA is TGTGCCATCAGCGACTCGGACAGGGTGAATCGTGAGCAGTTCTTC. It specifies CAISDSDRVNREQFF.

This clonotype was observed many times. The V and J genes are TRBV7-9 and TRBJ2-1, with D perhaps TRBD1 (6 bases). V was pared by 5 bases and J by 4 bases, with 18 bases between. From germline, CDR1 is SEHNR and CDR2 FQNEAQ (reference sequence). CDR3 length equals 16 residues. The CDR3 region has the DNA TGTGCCAGCAGCCCTCCCGGGACACCAAATTACAATGAGCAGTTCTTC. Its translation: CASSPPGTPNYNEQFF.

The V and J genes are TRBV4-1 and TRBJ2-5; the match to TRBD2 covers 7 bases. The V gene's germline CDR1 is MGHRA and CDR2 YSYEKL. The CDR3 sequence is 14 residues long. V was clipped by 4 bases and J by 4 bases; unmatched bases: 6. In DNA form, the CDR3 reads TGCGCCAGCAGCCGCGGACTAGATAGAGAGACCCAGTACTTC. Its translation: CASSRGLDRETQYF.

This clonotype has just a few counts. The gene calls are TRBV20-1 and TRBJ1-6; 10 bases match TRBD1. CDR3 size: 16 residues. J lost 5 bases, V lost 2 bases, and 6 bases had no gene match. Germline loops: CDR1 DFQATT, CDR2 SNEGSKA (reference sequence). Written as DNA, the CDR3 is TGCAGTGCTAGATGGGGGGACAGGGGAAATAATTCACCCCTCCACTTT. Translated: CSARWGDRGNNSPLHF.

The sample holds many counts of this clonotype. This rearrangement joins TRBV7-2 to TRBJ2-6, with 7 bases lining up with TRBD1. CDR3 size: 22 residues. Trimming took 1 base from V and 0 from J; bases not matched to a gene: 18. Looked up from germline, CDR1 is SGHTA and CDR2 is FQGNSA. This CDR3 reads CASSLVIGTASLGPSGANVLTF. DNA of the CDR3: TGTGCCAGCAGCTTAGTAATCGGGACAGCGTCCCTGGGGCCCTCTGGGGCCAACGTCCTGACTTTC.

J is TRBJ2-1 and V is TRBV9, with D maybe TRBD1 (6 bases). The germline V gene encodes CDR1 SGDLS and CDR2 YYNGEE. This CDR3 has 15 amino acids. V lost 2 bases to trimming and J lost 3 bases, with 12 bases between them. The CDR3: CASSVSGALYNEQFF. In nucleotides, the CDR3 is TGTGCCAGCAGCGTTTCAGGGGCCCTCTACAATGAGCAGTTCTTC.

The sample holds a few counts of this clonotype. The chain has TRBV19 and TRBJ2-5; 9 bases map to TRBD2. J lost 1 base, V lost 8 bases, and 17 bases had no gene match. This CDR3 is built from 18 residues. Germline V gene data show CDR1 as LNHDA and CDR2 as SQIVND (reference sequence). CDR3 loop: CASSGAGGHYDFQETQYF. CDR3 sequence (DNA): TGTGCCAGTTCGGGAGCGGGGGGTCATTACGACTTCCAAGAGACCCAGTACTTC.

The rearrangement links TRBV20-1 to TRBJ2-3; D uncertain. V was trimmed by 2 bases and J by 0 bases, leaving 15 bases between them. This CDR3 spans 16 amino acids. Germline CDR1 is DFQATT and CDR2 is SNEGSKA (reference sequence). CDR3 sequence reads: CSARPRWALSTDTQYF. For the CDR3, the DNA is TGCAGTGCTAGACCTCGATGGGCACTTAGCACAGATACGCAGTATTTT.

V is TRBV14 and J is TRBJ2-5; D might be TRBD1 (5 bases). This CDR3 spans 13 amino acids. V lost 0 bases to trimming and J lost 5 bases, with 7 bases between them. The germline CDR1 and CDR2 sequences are SGHDN and FVKESK. CDR3 in amino acids: CASSQEAGETQYF. DNA for the CDR3: TGTGCCAGCAGCCAAGAGGCAGGGGAGACCCAGTACTTC.

This clonotype occurred a few times. A read error may produce the germline difference seen at one junction end. The chain carries TRBV4-1 and TRBJ2-7, with 12 bases matching TRBD2. Germline V gene data show CDR1 as MGHRA and CDR2 as YSYEKL. CDR3 length: 17 amino acids. This chain's CDR3 is CASSQESRTSGTYEQYF. The CDR3 region has the DNA TGTGCCAGCAGCCAAGAGAGCAGGACTAGCGGGACTTACGAGCAGTACTTC.

This clonotype was recorded at least ten times. The chain joins TRBV7-2 to TRBJ2-1, with TRBD2 matching over 10 bases. The germline V gene encodes CDR1 SGHTA and CDR2 FQGNSA. Trimming cost V 4 bases and J 8 bases; bases outside gene matches: 11. This CDR3 has 16 residues. This CDR3 is CASSWFSGGSGYEQFF. The CDR3 DNA reads TGTGCCAGCAGCTGGTTTAGCGGGGGGTCAGGATATGAGCAGTTCTTC.

The chain joins TRBV5-5 to TRBJ2-2; 7 bases agree with TRBD1. The CDR3 runs to 16 residues. CDR1 is SGHKS, CDR2 YYEKEE, per germline (reference sequence). The V segment lost 3 bases and the J segment 1 base; nucleotides outside the gene matches: 6. The CDR3: CASSYPQGLNTGELFF. Here the CDR3 DNA reads TGTGCCAGCAGCTACCCACAGGGGTTGAACACCGGGGAGCTGTTTTTT.

The chain has TRBV19 and TRBJ2-1; 7 bases align to TRBD1. There are 14 residues in the CDR3. With 5 bases clipped from V and 9 bases from J, the junction kept 10 bases outside the gene matches. Germline V gene sequence: CDR1 LNHDA, CDR2 SQIVND (reference sequence). The CDR3 sequence is CASSPLTGLSEQFF. The CDR3 nucleotides are TGTGCCAGTAGTCCGCTGACAGGGTTGAGTGAGCAGTTCTTC.